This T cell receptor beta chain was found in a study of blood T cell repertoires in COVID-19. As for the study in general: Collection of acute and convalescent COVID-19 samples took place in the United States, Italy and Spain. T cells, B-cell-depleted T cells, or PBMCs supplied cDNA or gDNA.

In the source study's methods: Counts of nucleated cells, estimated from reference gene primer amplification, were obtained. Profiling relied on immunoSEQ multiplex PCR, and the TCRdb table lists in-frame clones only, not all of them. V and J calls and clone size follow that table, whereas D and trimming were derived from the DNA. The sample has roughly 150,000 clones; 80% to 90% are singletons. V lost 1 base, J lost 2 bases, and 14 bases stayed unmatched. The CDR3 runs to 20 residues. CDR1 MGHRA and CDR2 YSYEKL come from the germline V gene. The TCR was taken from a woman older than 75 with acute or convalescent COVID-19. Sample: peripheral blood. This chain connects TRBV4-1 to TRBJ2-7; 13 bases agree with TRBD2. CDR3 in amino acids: CASSQGPGLAGANLPYEQYF. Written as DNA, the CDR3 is TGCGCCAGCAGCCAAGGTCCAGGACTAGCGGGGGCCAACCTTCCCTACGAGCAGTACTTC.